The next 20 T cell receptor beta chains were all read from a single sample in a study of T-cell memory formation after mild COVID-19. From the 5' RACE reads, TCRdb called clonotypes with MiXCR, one entry per CDR3 protein. The sample yields more than 300,000 distinct CDR3 sequences, roughly 15% seen once. The specimen was PBMCs or a T cell subset sorted from them (not recorded which). These receptors all stem from a man younger than 35 who had mild COVID-19 (a few samples of this study predate the infection). Cell type and time point are not known.

This chain connects TRBV6-6 to TRBJ1-6; no definite D call. Germline V gene lookup returns CDR1 MNHNY and CDR2 SVGAGI (reference sequence). The CDR3 contains 17 residues. V was clipped by 0 bases and J by 4 bases, with 13 bases between them. CDR3 sequence: CASSYSGHSPYNSPLHF. CDR3 DNA: TGTGCCAGCAGTTACTCAGGGCACAGTCCTTATAATTCACCCCTCCACTTT.

The chain carries TRBV4-3 and TRBJ2-1, with a possible D match to TRBD2 (7 bases). The CDR3 is made up of 16 amino acids. CDR1 is LGHNA and CDR2 is YSLEER in the germline V gene. Trimming removed 4 bases from V and 5 bases from J, with 18 bases in between. Written as DNA, the CDR3 is TGCGCCAGCAGCCTGGGGGGGGCCAACGGGAACAATGAGCAGTTCTTC. Translating it yields CASSLGGANGNNEQFF.

This clonotype has a count of ten or more. The CDR3 DNA reads TGTGCAAGTCGCTTAGTGGGTCTGCGGACAGGGATTACCCTCCACTTT. It codes for CASRLVGLRTGITLHF. The chain couples TRBV12-2 to TRBJ1-6; TRBD1, the D gene given by the table, was not confirmed from the DNA. TRBV12-2 is described as a pseudogene. This CDR3 region has 16 residues.

This clonotype was seen more than once but under ten times. This chain connects TRBV5-7 to TRBJ1-4; no clear D gene. TRBV5-7 is an open reading frame, and its role is uncertain. The V gene lost 0 bases and the J gene lost 8 bases, with 20 bases spanning the gap. The CDR3 has 17 residues. The CDR3 protein is CASSLEGGVPMEEKLFF. CDR3 nucleotides: TGTGCCAGCAGCTTGGAGGGCGGCGTGCCCATGGAGGAAAAACTGTTTTTT.

This rearrangement joins TRBV5-4 to TRBJ2-7, with D maybe TRBD1 (5 bases). V was trimmed by 0 bases and J by 6 bases, leaving 7 bases between them. Germline V gene lookup returns CDR1 SGHNT and CDR2 YYREEE (reference sequence). CDR3 length: 12 amino acids. The DNA of the CDR3 is TGTGCCAGCAGCTTGGGGGGCGTCGAGCAGTACTTC. Its translation: CASSLGGVEQYF.

This chain links TRBV20-1 with TRBJ2-7; no definite D call. From germline, CDR1 is DFQATT and CDR2 SNEGSKA (reference sequence). V lost 2 bases to trimming and J lost 6 bases, with 14 bases between them. The CDR3 loop spans 13 amino acids. CDR3 bases: TGCAGTGCTAGACTCCAGCTCGGGTCCGAGCAGTACTTC. Translation: CSARLQLGSEQYF.

This clonotype appeared a few times. CDR3 in DNA: TGTGCCAGCAGTGAACAGTTAAATCAGCCCCAGCATTTT. It yields the protein CASSEQLNQPQHF. The chain has TRBV2 and TRBJ1-5, with unresolved D. The CDR3 is made up of 13 amino acids. CDR1 and CDR2 from the germline V gene are SNHLY and FYNNEI. V gave up 2 bases and J gave up 4 bases, with 6 bases separating them. Variable domain in full (rest from reference TRBV2 and TRBJ1-5): EPEVTQTPSHQVTQMGQEVILRCVPISNHLYFYWYRQILGQKVEFLVSFYNNEISEKSEIFDDQFSVERPDGSNFTLKIRSTKLEDSAMYFCASSEQLNQPQHFGDGTRLSIL.

This clonotype was detected a few times. The CDR3 DNA reads as TGTGCCAGCAGCAGGAGCGGGGGGCTTTACAATGAGCAGTTCTTC. This gives the protein CASSRSGGLYNEQFF. V gene TRBV7-3 combines with J gene TRBJ2-1; TRBD2 aligns across 9 bases. Germline V CDR1 and CDR2: SGHTA, FQGTGA. The junction had 6 bases not matched to a gene; V was cut back by 5 bases and J by 4 bases. CDR3 length: 15 residues.

To note about this clonotype: Possible read error: a much larger clone is one base away. The V and J genes are TRBV7-9 and TRBJ2-1; possible D gene TRBD1, 6 bases. V was pared by 1 base and J by 3 bases, with 10 bases between. Germline V gene sequence: CDR1 SEHNR, CDR2 FQNEAQ (reference sequence). This CDR3 is 15 amino acids long. This CDR3 is CASSLDAGVYNEQFF. CDR3 DNA sequence: TGTGCCAGCAGCTTAGATGCAGGGGTCTACAATGAGCAGTTCTTC.

CDR3 sequence: CASSYSISGGPDTDTQYF. DNA of the CDR3: TGTGCCAGCAGTTACTCGATTAGCGGGGGGCCAGACACAGATACGCAGTATTTT. The V and J genes are TRBV6-2 or TRBV6-3 and TRBJ2-3; 10 bases match TRBD2. Germline CDR1 reads MNHEY; CDR2 reads SVGEGT. This CDR3 contains 18 residues. The junction had 8 bases not matched to a gene; V was cut back by 0 bases and J by 2 bases.

The table lists this clonotype with a few counts. The rearrangement uses TRBV16 and TRBJ2-7; D call uncertain. Germline V gene sequence: CDR1 KGHSY, CDR2 FQNENV. Between the trimmed V and J ends, which lost 4 bases and 1 base, there was a span of 14 bases. CDR3 length equals 15 residues. CDR3 DNA sequence: TGTGCCAGCAGCCCAACCTTATCATTATCCTACGAGCAGTACTTC. Translation: CASSPTLSLSYEQYF.

This chain joins TRBV7-6 and TRBJ2-2; 7 bases align to TRBD2. V trimming: 1 base; J trimming: 6 bases; junction bases outside the gene matches: 5. CDR1 is SGHVS and CDR2 is FNYEAQ in the germline V gene. CDR3 length: 15 amino acids. CDR3 nucleotide sequence: TGTGCCAGCAGCTTAGGCGGGGGTGGTTCCGGGGAGCTGTTTTTT. Translating gives CASSLGGGGSGELFF.

This clonotype turned up a few times. The rearrangement links TRBV20-1 to TRBJ1-1; D is perhaps TRBD1 (5 bases). CDR3 length equals 14 residues. The V end was cut by 6 bases, the J end by 1 base, with 15 bases between. Germline V CDR1 and CDR2: DFQATT, SNEGSKA (reference sequence). The CDR3 sequence: CSAAGGVGNTEAFF. CDR3 coding DNA: TGCAGTGCCGCCGGGGGGGTTGGGAACACTGAAGCTTTCTTT.

The chain has TRBV12-3 or TRBV12-4 and TRBJ2-2, with a tentative D call TRBD1 (5 bases). Trimming pared 8 bases from V and 7 bases from J, leaving 17 bases between. This CDR3 region has 14 residues. CDR3: CASETGQRNGELFF. The CDR3 DNA reads as TGTGCCAGCGAAACAGGTCAGCGCAACGGGGAGCTGTTTTTT.

The genes are TRBV19 and TRBJ1-1, with TRBD1 matching over 8 bases. The CDR3 is made up of 21 amino acids. After removal of 5 bases from V and 7 bases from J, the junction contained 30 bases not matched to a gene. Germline values: CDR1 LNHDA, CDR2 SQIVND (reference sequence). This CDR3 reads CASSRVRDRRLVTTSTGEAFF. DNA for the CDR3: TGTGCCAGTAGTCGGGTTCGGGACAGGCGGCTGGTAACCACCAGCACTGGTGAAGCTTTCTTT.

This clonotype appeared many times. The chain has TRBV5-5 and TRBJ1-2; the D is unclear. Between the trimmed V and J ends, which lost 0 bases and 7 bases, there was a span of 10 bases. CDR1 is SGHKS and CDR2 is YYEKEE in the germline V gene (reference sequence). The CDR3 is 13 residues long. CDR3 coding DNA: TGTGCCAGCAGCTTGGAACCAGAGTCTGGCTACACCTTC. It specifies CASSLEPESGYTF. Filled out from reference TRBV5-5 and TRBJ1-2, the complete variable domain reads DAGVTQSPTHLIKTRGQQVTLRCSPISGHKSVSWYQQVLGQGPQFIFQYYEKEERGRGNFPDRFSARQFPNYSSELNVNALLLGDSALYLCASSLEPESGYTFGSGTRLTVV.

This clonotype was found a few times. The rearrangement uses TRBV9 and TRBJ2-2, with D unclear. V was clipped by 4 bases and J by 9 bases, with 10 bases between them. CDR3 size: 12 residues. Germline-derived CDR1 and CDR2 are SGDLS and YYNGEE. In DNA form, the CDR3 reads TGTGCCAGCAGCCCGCATGGAAGGGAGCTGTTTTTT. It is translated as CASSPHGRELFF.

This clonotype appeared a few times. This chain links TRBV7-2 with TRBJ1-1; D is unclear. V was pared by 3 bases and J by 7 bases, with 15 bases between. Germline values: CDR1 SGHTA, CDR2 FQGNSA. The CDR3 runs to 14 residues. The CDR3 sequence: CASSLISSAIEAFF. The CDR3, as DNA: TGTGCCAGCAGCTTGATTTCTTCGGCAATTGAAGCTTTCTTT.

This clonotype was recorded a few times. This CDR3 reads CATSRDYSSPGELFF. DNA of the CDR3: TGTGCCACCAGCAGAGATTACAGCTCACCCGGGGAGCTGTTTTTT. The chain couples TRBV15 to TRBJ2-2; no clear D gene. CDR3 size: 15 residues. Looked up from germline, CDR1 is LNHNV and CDR2 is YYDKDF (reference sequence). The V and J ends lost 0 bases and 6 bases respectively, with 11 bases between them.

This clonotype occurred once. V usage is TRBV4-1 and J usage is TRBJ1-1; D gene ambiguous. The germline CDR1 and CDR2 sequences are MGHRA and YSYEKL. The CDR3 totals 16 residues. V was trimmed by 1 base and J by 2 bases, leaving 14 bases between them. The CDR3 DNA follows: TGCGCCAGCAGCCAAGTTGCTTCGTGGCGAAACACTGAAGCTTTCTTT. As protein: CASSQVASWRNTEAFF.